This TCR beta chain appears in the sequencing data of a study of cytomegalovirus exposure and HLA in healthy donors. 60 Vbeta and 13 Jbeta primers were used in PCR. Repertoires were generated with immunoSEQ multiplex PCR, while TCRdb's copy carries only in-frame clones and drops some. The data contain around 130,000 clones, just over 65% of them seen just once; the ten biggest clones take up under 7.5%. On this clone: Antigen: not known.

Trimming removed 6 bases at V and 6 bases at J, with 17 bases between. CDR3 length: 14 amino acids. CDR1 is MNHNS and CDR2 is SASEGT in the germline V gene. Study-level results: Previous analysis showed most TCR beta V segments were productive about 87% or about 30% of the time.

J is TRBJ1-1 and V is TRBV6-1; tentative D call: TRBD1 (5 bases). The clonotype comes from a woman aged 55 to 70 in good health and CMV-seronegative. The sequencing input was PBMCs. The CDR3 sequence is CASRVQTAFPEAFF. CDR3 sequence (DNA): TGTGCCAGCAGAGTACAGACAGCCTTCCCTGAAGCTTTCTTT.